The subject of this entry is one T cell receptor (beta chain). Its antigen is unidentified. Then a second PCR, running about 6 to 12 cycles, was carried out with a sample-barcoded 5' primer and a J-beta primer mix. TCRdb ran MiXCR on the 5' RACE reads and lists one entry per CDR3 protein. The data hold about 720,000 distinct CDR3 sequences, with around a fifth observed a single time. This record belongs to a study of blood T cells in healthy people across ages. For the study at large: Template-switching capture recovered about one barcoded beta molecule per two T cells. Study results and caveats: For the donors, CMV status was unknown and possibly confounded expanded clonotype changes. In older individuals, TCR beta diversity per million T cells was lower, falling roughly linearly with age.

V lost 9 bases and J lost 2, with 16 bases in between. Germline values: CDR1 MNHEY, CDR2 SVGAGI. CDR3 length: 14 amino acids. The gene calls are TRBV6-5 and TRBJ1-2; possibly TRBD1 for D (6 bases). The source is a man between 65 and 80 years old in good health. Input material: blood. The chain's CDR3 is CASSPQGPNYGYTF. CDR3 coding DNA: TGTGCCAGTTCTCCCCAGGGGCCCAACTATGGCTACACCTTC.